The 28 T cell receptor beta chains in this list originate from one sample, sequenced in a study of glioma-infiltrating T cells. Using RNA template, CDR3s of TCR alpha and beta were amplified with iRepertoire arm-PCR. TCRdb reprocessed the multiplex PCR reads with MiXCR, giving one entry per CDR3 protein. The profile shows a few hundred thousand distinct CDR3 sequences, 35% to 45% of them singletons. What was sequenced was glioma tissue, nonneoplastic brain tissue, or PBMCs (not recorded which). The source of these receptors is a human donor with low-grade glioma or glioblastoma, undergoing nonglioma brain surgery, or in good health (not recorded which).

The rearrangement uses TRBV25-1 and TRBJ2-1; 12 nucleotides align to TRBD2. There are 16 residues in the CDR3. Trimming cost V 3 bases and J 3 bases; bases outside gene matches: 3. Germline V gene sequence: CDR1 MGHDK, CDR2 SYGVNS. This chain's CDR3 is CASSEPGLAGYNEQFF. The CDR3 DNA follows: TGTGCCAGCAGTGAGCCGGGACTAGCGGGCTACAATGAGCAGTTCTTC.

This clonotype was seen ten or more times. This chain links TRBV15 with TRBJ2-1; the D is unclear. This CDR3 has 16 amino acids. V was clipped by 6 bases and J by 0 bases, with 15 bases between them. The germline gives CDR1 LNHNV, CDR2 YYDKDF (reference sequence). The CDR3: CATRSVAVSSYNEQFF. The CDR3 region has the DNA TGTGCCACCAGGAGCGTGGCGGTGAGCTCCTACAATGAGCAGTTCTTC.

This clonotype was observed many times. V is TRBV15 and J is TRBJ2-7; 12 bases are shared with TRBD2. The CDR3 is 18 amino acids. The germline gives CDR1 LNHNV, CDR2 YYDKDF (reference sequence). Trimming removed 0 bases from V and 6 bases from J; junction bases left unmatched: 12. CDR3 in DNA: TGTGCCACCAGCAGAGATTTCGGCCCCCCGGGACTAGCGGGCGAGCAGTACTTC. Translation: CATSRDFGPPGLAGEQYF.

The chain joins TRBV14 to TRBJ2-1; TRBD1 aligns across 8 bases. Trimming cost V 0 bases and J 8 bases; bases outside gene matches: 12. This CDR3 spans 17 amino acids. The germline gives CDR1 SGHDN, CDR2 FVKESK. The CDR3 coding sequence is TGTGCCAGCAGCCAAGATGTTACAGGGGGTATTTTCGATGAGCAGTTCTTC. This encodes CASSQDVTGGIFDEQFF.

This clonotype was seen only a few times. J is TRBJ2-7 and V is TRBV20-1; 9 bases match TRBD1. Losses at the gene ends were 5 bases for V and 5 bases for J; bases not matched to a gene: 7. The CDR3 runs 13 residues. Germline V CDR1 and CDR2: DFQATT, SNEGSKA (reference sequence). CDR3 sequence reads: CSAGGQGRNEQYF. The DNA of the CDR3 is TGCAGTGCTGGGGGACAGGGAAGGAACGAGCAGTACTTC.

Details on this clonotype: One junction end disagrees with the germline gene, perhaps due to a read error. The chain carries TRBV7-2 and TRBJ2-7, with 7 bases fitting TRBD1. CDR3 size: 15 residues. Germline CDR1 SGHTA, CDR2 FQGNSA. CDR3 loop: CARGVEKGAHYKQYF. In DNA form, the CDR3 reads TGTGCCAGGGGGGTAGAAAAGGGGGCCCACTACAAGCAGTACTTC.

This clonotype was counted a few times. One end of the junction fails to match germline, which may point to a read error. V is TRBV6-5 and J is TRBJ2-5; possible D gene TRBD1, 6 bases. Germline CDR1 and CDR2: MNHEY and SVGAGI. This CDR3 is 13 amino acids long. CDR3: CVSHRGATGTQYF. CDR3 DNA sequence: TGTGTCAGCCATCGTGGGGCAACAGGGACCCAGTACTTT.

Of note for this clonotype: A far larger clone differs by one base, so this is likely a read error. V is TRBV27 and J is TRBJ2-3; D call uncertain. This CDR3 comprises 11 residues. Germline V gene sequence: CDR1 MNHEY, CDR2 SMNVEV (reference sequence). The CDR3 reads CANSYLDTQYF. Here the CDR3 DNA reads TGTGCCAACAGTTACTTAGATACGCAGTATTTT.

CDR3 bases: TGTGCCAGCAGTGAAGAGGTTAGGCTAGGTCAACTCGAGCAGTACTTC. The encoded protein is CASSEEVRLGQLEQYF. This sequence joins TRBV6-1 and TRBJ2-7; D gene unclear. CDR3 length: 16 residues. Germline assignment: CDR1 MNHNS and CDR2 SASEGT. V was trimmed by 1 base and J by 6 bases, leaving 19 bases between them.

The J gene is TRBJ1-5, the V gene TRBV4-1, with D unclear. The germline gives CDR1 MGHRA, CDR2 YSYEKL. Trimming shortened V by 0 bases and J by 4 bases, and 10 bases separated the two germline ends. CDR3 length equals 15 residues. The CDR3 region is CASSQEGQINQPQHF. The CDR3 DNA follows: TGCGCCAGCAGCCAAGAGGGTCAGATTAATCAGCCCCAGCATTTT.

Concerning this clonotype itself: With a much larger clone just one base away, this may be a read error. V and J are TRBV27 and TRBJ1-2, with a tentative D call TRBD1 (6 bases). The CDR3 contains 14 residues. Per germline, CDR1 MNHEY and CDR2 SMNVEV (reference sequence). The CDR3 DNA reads as TGTGCCACCGTCATAACGGGGGCCGTCTATGGCTACGCCTTC. Its translation is CATVITGAVYGYAF.

Notes on this clonotype: With a much larger clone just one base away, this may be a read error. This CDR3 fails to terminate in the conserved phenylalanine or tryptophan, so it likely reflects a read error. V gene TRBV6-2 or TRBV6-3 combines with J gene TRBJ2-5, with 8 bases identical to TRBD2. V shed 10 bases, J shed 5 bases, and the junction held 6 bases outside the gene matches. Germline assignment: CDR1 MNHEY and CDR2 SVGEGT. This CDR3 is built from 12 residues. CDR3 sequence (DNA): TGTGCCACCGGGGGGGCCCCGGAGACCCAGTACTCC. Its translation: CATGGAPETQYS.

This clonotype showed up just a few times. V usage is TRBV28 and J usage is TRBJ1-1; D unresolved. The CDR3 spans 16 residues. Looked up from germline, CDR1 is MDHEN and CDR2 is SYDVKM. Between the trimmed V and J ends, which lost 3 bases and 3 bases, there was a span of 17 bases. CDR3 protein: CASSFPPLGADTEAFF. In DNA, the CDR3 is TGTGCCAGCAGTTTCCCCCCCCTAGGAGCGGACACTGAAGCTTTCTTT.

The rearrangement links TRBV7-2 to TRBJ2-1, with 7 nucleotides matching TRBD2. Germline trimming cut 4 bases from V and 4 bases from J; bases unmatched to any gene: 16. CDR1 is SGHTA and CDR2 is FQGNSA in the germline V gene. The CDR3 covers 18 residues. Written as DNA, the CDR3 is TGTGCCAGCAGCTCCACATCCGCGGGCGGGAGACGGTACAATGAGCAGTTCTTC. Protein sequence: CASSSTSAGGRRYNEQFF.

The chain recombines TRBV20-1 with TRBJ1-1; tentatively, D is TRBD1 (6 bases). The germline V gene encodes CDR1 DFQATT and CDR2 SNEGSKA (reference sequence). The V and J ends lost 0 bases and 1 base respectively, with 9 bases between them. CDR3 length: 14 residues. The CDR3 protein is CSAREGAGNTEAFF. As DNA, the CDR3 is TGCAGTGCTAGAGAGGGGGCAGGGAACACTGAAGCTTTCTTT.

The gene calls are TRBV6-1 and TRBJ1-6, with D hard to call. The CDR3 runs to 13 residues. V lost 10 bases to trimming and J lost 4 bases, with 11 bases between them. CDR1 and CDR2 (germline): MNHNS, SASEGT. The CDR3 spells CATDWGYNSPLHF. The CDR3 nucleotides are TGTGCCACCGACTGGGGTTATAATTCACCCCTCCACTTT.

J is TRBJ1-5 and V is TRBV7-9, with unresolved D. The CDR3 is made up of 13 amino acids. Germline V gene sequence: CDR1 SEHNR, CDR2 FQNEAQ (reference sequence). V was trimmed by 2 bases and J by 6 bases, leaving 8 bases between them. The CDR3 region has the DNA TGTGCCAGCAGCTTACAAAGTGGTCAGCCCCAGCATTTT. Translation: CASSLQSGQPQHF.

This clonotype appeared many times. The chain recombines TRBV28 with TRBJ1-2; D not resolved. CDR1 is MDHEN and CDR2 is SYDVKM in the germline V gene. The CDR3 is 12 amino acids. Trimming removed 8 bases from V and 0 bases from J, with 7 bases in between. The CDR3 region is CASQAANYGYTF. In DNA form, the CDR3 reads TGTGCCAGCCAGGCGGCTAACTATGGCTACACCTTC.

Note on this clonotype: A much larger clone differs from this one at a single base, so this may be a read error. CDR3 nucleotide sequence: TGTGCCAGCAGTTCATGGACAGGGAACCATGGCTACACCTTC. It translates to CASSSWTGNHGYTF. The chain is built from TRBV27 and TRBJ1-2, with TRBD1 matching over 8 bases. After removal of 4 bases from V and 6 bases from J, the junction contained 7 bases not matched to a gene. The CDR3 sequence is 14 residues long. In germline, CDR1 is MNHEY, CDR2 SMNVEV (reference sequence).

This clonotype was seen repeatedly, ten times or more. The chain combines TRBV7-2 with TRBJ2-1, with TRBD2 matching 11 bases. Unmatched junction bases numbered 2, after V lost 5 bases and J lost 5 bases. Germline-derived CDR1 and CDR2 are SGHTA and FQGNSA. CDR3 length: 14 amino acids. The CDR3 loop reads CASSGTSGNNEQFF. For the CDR3, the DNA is TGTGCCAGCAGCGGGACTAGCGGAAACAATGAGCAGTTCTTC.

Details on this clonotype: This may come from a read error, since a much larger clone is one base off. The gene calls are TRBV15 and TRBJ1-2; D not certain. Trimming removed 0 bases from V and 4 bases from J, with 12 bases in between. The CDR3 contains 15 residues. Germline V CDR1 and CDR2: LNHNV, YYDKDF (reference sequence). CDR3 region: CATSRDRVGTYGYTF. Here the CDR3 DNA reads TGTGCCACCAGCAGAGATCGTGTCGGAACCTATGGCTACACCTTC.

On this clonotype: A read error is possible here, since a much larger clone lies one base away. The chain carries TRBV20-1 and TRBJ2-7; no reliable D call. V was cut by 8 bases and J by 1 base, with 15 bases left in between. The CDR3 is made up of 13 amino acids. Looked up from germline, CDR1 is DFQATT and CDR2 is SNEGSKA (reference sequence). The CDR3 DNA reads as TGCAGTAAATCGGAGTACCGGTCCTACGAGCAGTACTTC. Residues: CSKSEYRSYEQYF.

This chain uses TRBV11-2 with TRBJ2-7; maybe TRBD1 (5 bases). The V gene lost 1 base and the J gene lost 2 bases, with 9 bases spanning the gap. In germline, CDR1 is SGHAT, CDR2 FQNNGV. The CDR3 totals 14 residues. In nucleotides, the CDR3 is TGTGCCAGCAGCTTAGGGTCAGGGCCCTACGAGCAGTACTTC. Protein sequence: CASSLGSGPYEQYF. Full variable domain (remainder filled in from reference TRBV11-2 and TRBJ2-7): EAGVAQSPRYKIIEKRQSVAFWCNPISGHATLYWYQQILGQGPKLLIQFQNNGVVDDSQLPKDRFSAERLKGVDSTLKIQPAKLEDSAVYLCASSLGSGPYEQYFGPGTRLTVT.

Points on this clonotype: Its ends do not fully match the called genes, so a read error is possible. The chain carries TRBV6-2 or TRBV6-3 and TRBJ2-1; 10 nucleotides match TRBD2. CDR1 is MNHEY, CDR2 SVGEGT, per germline. This CDR3 has 16 residues. The CDR3 DNA reads TGTGCCAGCAGGAAGACCCTAGCGGGAGCGAGTAATGAGCAGTCCTTC. It codes for CASRKTLAGASNEQSF.

This clonotype was observed once. Being one base from a much bigger clone, this may be a read error. This sequence joins TRBV14 and TRBJ1-1, with D possibly matching TRBD1 (6 bases). In germline, CDR1 is SGHDN, CDR2 FVKESK. The CDR3 runs to 15 residues. The CDR3 here is CASSYSAGENTEALF. DNA of the CDR3: TGTGCCAGCAGTTACAGCGCAGGGGAGAACACTGAAGCTTTATTT.

The V call is TRBV20-1, the J call TRBJ2-1; 12 bases fit TRBD2. This CDR3 has 14 amino acids. Germline trimming cut 2 bases from V and 12 bases from J; bases unmatched to any gene: 8. The germline V gene has CDR1 DFQATT and CDR2 SNEGSKA (reference sequence). For the CDR3, the DNA is TGCAGTGCTAGATGGCTAGCGGGAGGGCTAGGGCAGTTCTTC. Translation gives CSARWLAGGLGQFF.

This clonotype was counted between two and nine times. This chain uses TRBV28 with TRBJ2-1; no clear D gene. Germline V lookup: CDR1 MDHEN, CDR2 SYDVKM. Trimming left V 8 bases short and J 1 base short, with 12 bases between. CDR3 length equals 14 residues. The CDR3, as DNA: TGTGCCAGCCGATCCTTCGGGTCCTACAATGAGCAGTTCTTC. It codes for CASRSFGSYNEQFF. The entire variable domain, with the rest obtained from reference TRBV28 and TRBJ2-1, is as follows: DVKVTQSSRYLVKRTGEKVFLECVQDMDHENMFWYRQDPGLGLRLIYFSYDVKMKEKGDIPEGYSVSREKKERFSLILESASTNQTSMYLCASRSFGSYNEQFFGPGTRLTVL.

This clonotype was recorded only once. A much larger clone sits a single nucleotide away, making a read error possible. The chain joins TRBV28 to TRBJ1-1; D call uncertain. Germline CDR1 MDHEN, CDR2 SYDVKM. The CDR3 is 12 amino acids. CDR3 DNA sequence: TGTGACAGCAGTTCTCCCTATACTGAAGCTTTCTTT. As protein: CDSSSPYTEAFF.